This is a list of T cell receptor beta chains from one sample in a study of shared clonotypes between healthy human individuals. The repertoire was sequenced with immunoSEQ multiplex PCR; TCRdb's copy has only in-frame clones and lacks some. This sample has 950,000 to 1,300,000 clones, with roughly 75% found just once. The sequencing input was memory CD4+ T cells sorted from blood. The receptors derive from a young man in good health. Both conserved end residues are part of each CDR3. The D gene is left open where the match is weak. Clone size is shown for a subset of rows, as once, few, many or a class of expanded clone.

J,V,size,D,DNA,CDR3
TRBJ2-3,TRBV9,once,TRBD1,TGTGCCAGCAGCGCCACAGGGGACCGCACAGATACGCAGTATTTT,CASSATGDRTDTQYF
TRBJ2-6,TRBV27,.,.,TGTGCCAGCAGTTCGTTTAACAGGGCCGTCCTGACTTTC,CASSSFNRAVLTF
TRBJ1-6,TRBV2,.,.,TGTGCCAGCCAGGGGAATTCACCCCTCCACTTT,CASQGNSPLHF
TRBJ1-1,TRBV10-1,few,TRBD1,TGCGCCAGCAGTCCGGGACAGGGAATAAGGTACACTGAAGCTTTCTTT,CASSPGQGIRYTEAFF
TRBJ2-3,TRBV30,.,TRBD2,TGTGCCTGGAGTGCAACCTGGACTAGCGGGGGTGCAGATACGCAGTATTTT,CAWSATWTSGGADTQYF
TRBJ2-1,TRBV10-1,.,TRBD2,TGCGCCAGCTCCCCGGGACTAGGGGGTTACAATGAGCAGTTCTTC,CASSPGLGGYNEQFF
TRBJ2-7,TRBV7-9,.,.,TGTGCCAGCAGCTTAGTGGCGGGATGGCGAACCAACTCCTACGAGCAGTACTTC,CASSLVAGWRTNSYEQYF
TRBJ1-2,TRBV5-1,.,TRBD1,TGCGCCAGCGGGGACAGCTTAACTAATGGCTACACCTTC,CASGDSLTNGYTF
TRBJ2-7,TRBV30,.,.,TGTGCCAGCCAGGGCCCCATTAACTACGAGCAGTACTTC,CASQGPINYEQYF
TRBJ2-3,TRBV7-8,.,.,TGTGCCAGCAGCCTTCTATGGACGGATACGCAGTATTTT,CASSLLWTDTQYF
TRBJ2-5,TRBV2,.,TRBD1,TGTGCCAGCAGTCGGGACAGGGGACAAGAGACCCAGTACTTC,CASSRDRGQETQYF
TRBJ1-1,TRBV6-5,.,.,TGTGCCAGCAGTTACGAGAGCACTGAAGCTTTCTTT,CASSYESTEAFF
TRBJ2-5,TRBV10-3,.,.,TGTGCCATCAGTGAGTTATTATGGGAGACCCAGTACTTC,CAISELLWETQYF
TRBJ1-2,TRBV19,few,.,TGTGCCAGTAGTACTACCGCGACAGGCAGCTATGGCTACACCTTC,CASSTTATGSYGYTF
TRBJ1-2,TRBV29-1,.,.,TGCAGCGTTGAAGTAACAGGGCGGACGGGCTACACCTTC,CSVEVTGRTGYTF
TRBJ2-3,TRBV7-2,.,.,TGTGCCAGCAGCTTAGCGGTCGAATTTCCTCGGGGCACAGATACGCAGTATTTT,CASSLAVEFPRGTDTQYF
TRBJ1-5,TRBV21-1,few,.,TGTGCCAGCAGCAAATGGGACCGGGACATAGATAGCAATCAGCCCCAGCATTTT,CASSKWDRDIDSNQPQHF
TRBJ2-3,TRBV10-2,.,.,TGCGCCAGCAGTGAGTCGTCAGGGATACACACAGATACGCAGTATTTT,CASSESSGIHTDTQYF
TRBJ1-5,TRBV5-1,few,.,TGCGCCAGCGCACCAGGGGCTGGGAGCAATCAGCCCCAGCATTTT,CASAPGAGSNQPQHF
TRBJ2-7,TRBV4-1,.,.,TGCGCCAGCAGCCTAACGAGGGAAGCCAAGCAGTACTTC,CASSLTREAKQYF
TRBJ1-6,TRBV6-1,.,TRBD1,TGTGCCAACATCATCAGGGGGGATAATTCACCCCTCCACTTT,CANIIRGDNSPLHF
TRBJ2-3,TRBV10-3,.,TRBD2,TGTGCCATCAGGGGGCTAGCGGGAGACACAGATACGCAGTATTTT,CAIRGLAGDTDTQYF
TRBJ2-7,TRBV6-1,once,.,TGTGCCAGCAGTGAACTCAGAGGTCCCTACGAGCAGTACTTC,CASSELRGPYEQYF
TRBJ2-7,TRBV5-1,.,TRBD1,TGCGCCAGCAGCTTGACGGACAGGACCTACGAGCAGTACTTC,CASSLTDRTYEQYF
TRBJ1-1,TRBV7-8,.,.,TGTGCCAGCAGCCCTACCCGGGCCAGTGACATGAACACTGAAGCTTTCTTT,CASSPTRASDMNTEAFF
TRBJ1-1,TRBV10-3,few,.,TGTGCCATCAGTGAGTCTGGGCAGATAAACACTGAAGCTTTCTTT,CAISESGQINTEAFF
TRBJ2-2,TRBV11-3,.,.,TGTGCCAGCAGCTTAGTTTTTGGACAGAACACCGGGGAGCTGTTTTTT,CASSLVFGQNTGELFF
TRBJ2-1,TRBV9,.,TRBD2,TGTGCCAGCAGCCTACTAGCGGAGTCGAACCTCAAGCAGTTCTTC,CASSLLAESNLKQFF
TRBJ2-7,TRBV10-2,.,.,TGCGCCAGCAGTGACAGGGGGGGCCCCTACGAGCAGTACTTC,CASSDRGGPYEQYF
TRBJ2-1,TRBV7-9,.,.,TGTGCCAGCAGCTTAGCGCTAGGGCCTGGAAATGAGCAGTTCTTC,CASSLALGPGNEQFF
TRBJ1-1,TRBV6-5,few,.,TGTGCCAGCAGTTCCGGGACGCAAGCTTTCTTT,CASSSGTQAFF
TRBJ2-7,TRBV7-2,few,TRBD1,TGTGCCAGCAGCAAAGGGACAGGCCCCTACGAGCAGTACTTC,CASSKGTGPYEQYF
TRBJ1-2,TRBV20-1,.,.,TGCAGTGCTAGCGCCGGGGATGGCTACACCTTC,CSASAGDGYTF
TRBJ1-4,TRBV5-1,.,.,TGCGCCAGCAGCTTTGGAGGGATTGGAGAAAAACTGTTTTTT,CASSFGGIGEKLFF
TRBJ1-6,TRBV7-2,.,.,TGTGCCAGCAGCTTAGTCTGGGTAGGACCCCTCCACTTT,CASSLVWVGPLHF
TRBJ1-2,TRBV12-5,.,.,TGTGCTAGTGGCCTGAATCTGGATGGCTACACCTTC,CASGLNLDGYTF
TRBJ1-2,TRBV30,.,TRBD1,TGTGCCTGGAGCCCAGACAGGGAGGGCTATGGCTACACCTTC,CAWSPDREGYGYTF
TRBJ2-3,TRBV25-1,few,.,TGTGCCAGCAGCTCAACGAGCCATCGCACAGATACGCAGTATTTT,CASSSTSHRTDTQYF
TRBJ2-7,TRBV7-7,.,TRBD2,TGTGCTAGCGGTGGTACTAGCGGGAGGGCCCCTTCCTACGAGCAGTACTTC,CASGGTSGRAPSYEQYF
TRBJ2-7,TRBV4-3,.,.,TGCGCCAGCAGCCAAGTCCCGGAGTCCTACGAGCAGTACTTC,CASSQVPESYEQYF
TRBJ2-7,TRBV6-6,.,.,TGTGCCAGCAGGGGAGGACGAAGCCCAAAGGAGCAGTACTTC,CASRGGRSPKEQYF
TRBJ1-4,TRBV29-1,.,.,TGCAGCGTTCGACAAGACTTTAATGAAAAACTGTTTTTT,CSVRQDFNEKLFF
TRBJ1-2,TRBV5-4,.,.,TGTGCCAGCAGCGGGGACGGAGTCTTCGGCTACACCTTC,CASSGDGVFGYTF
TRBJ1-5,TRBV19,.,.,TGTGCCAGTAGTATGGGATTTAATAGCAATCAGCCCCAGCATTTT,CASSMGFNSNQPQHF
TRBJ2-2,TRBV2,.,TRBD2,TGTGCCAGCAGGAAACTAGCGGGGAACACCGGGGAGCTGTTTTTT,CASRKLAGNTGELFF
TRBJ2-1,TRBV9,many,.,TGTGCCAGCAGCGTAGGAGAACGTAATCCCTACAATGAGCAGTTCTTC,CASSVGERNPYNEQFF